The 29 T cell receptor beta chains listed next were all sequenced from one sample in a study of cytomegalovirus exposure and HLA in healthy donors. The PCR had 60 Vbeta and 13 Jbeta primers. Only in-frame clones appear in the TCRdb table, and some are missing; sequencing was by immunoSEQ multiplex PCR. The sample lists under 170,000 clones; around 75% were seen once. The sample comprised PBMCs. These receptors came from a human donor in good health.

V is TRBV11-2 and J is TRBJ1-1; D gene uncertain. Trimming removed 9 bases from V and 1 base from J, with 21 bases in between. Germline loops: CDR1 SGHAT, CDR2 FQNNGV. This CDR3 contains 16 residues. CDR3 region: CARPLSRGVANTEAFF. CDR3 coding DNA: TGTGCCAGGCCACTATCCCGCGGGGTAGCGAACACTGAAGCTTTCTTT. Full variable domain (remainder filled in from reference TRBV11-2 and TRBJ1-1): EAGVAQSPRYKIIEKRQSVAFWCNPISGHATLYWYQQILGQGPKLLIQFQNNGVVDDSQLPKDRFSAERLKGVDSTLKIQPAKLEDSAVYLCARPLSRGVANTEAFFGQGTRLTVV.

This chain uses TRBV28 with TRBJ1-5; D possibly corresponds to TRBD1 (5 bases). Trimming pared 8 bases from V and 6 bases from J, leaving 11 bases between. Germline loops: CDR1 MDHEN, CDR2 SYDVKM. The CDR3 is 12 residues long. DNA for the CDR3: TGTGCCAGCGGGGCCGGTGGTCAGCCCCAGCATTTT. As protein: CASGAGGQPQHF.

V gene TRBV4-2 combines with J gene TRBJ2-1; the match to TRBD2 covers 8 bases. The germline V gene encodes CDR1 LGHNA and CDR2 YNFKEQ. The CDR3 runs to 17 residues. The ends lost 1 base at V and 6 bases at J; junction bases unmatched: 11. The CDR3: CASSQVGGRRLVNEQFF. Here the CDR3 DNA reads TGTGCCAGCAGCCAAGTTGGCGGGAGGAGGTTGGTCAATGAGCAGTTCTTC.

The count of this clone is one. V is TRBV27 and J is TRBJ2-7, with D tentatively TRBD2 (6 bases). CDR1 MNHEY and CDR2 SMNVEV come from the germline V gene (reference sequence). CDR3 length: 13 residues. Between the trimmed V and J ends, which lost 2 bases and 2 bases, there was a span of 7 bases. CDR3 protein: CASSLPGAYEQYF. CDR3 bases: TGTGCCAGCAGTTTACCGGGAGCCTACGAGCAGTACTTC.

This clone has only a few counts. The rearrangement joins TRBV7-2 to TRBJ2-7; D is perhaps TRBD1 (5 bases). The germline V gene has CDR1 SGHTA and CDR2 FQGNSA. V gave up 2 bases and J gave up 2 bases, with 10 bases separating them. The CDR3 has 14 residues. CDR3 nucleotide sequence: TGTGCCAGCAGCTTAATAACAGGCACCTACGAGCAGTACTTC. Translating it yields CASSLITGTYEQYF.

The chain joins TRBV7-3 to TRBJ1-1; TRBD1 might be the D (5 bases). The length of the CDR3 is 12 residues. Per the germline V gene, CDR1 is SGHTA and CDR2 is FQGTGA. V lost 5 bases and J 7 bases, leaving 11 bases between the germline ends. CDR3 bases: TGTGCCAGCAGCCGACTGGGGGGTGAAGCTTTCTTT. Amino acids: CASSRLGGEAFF.

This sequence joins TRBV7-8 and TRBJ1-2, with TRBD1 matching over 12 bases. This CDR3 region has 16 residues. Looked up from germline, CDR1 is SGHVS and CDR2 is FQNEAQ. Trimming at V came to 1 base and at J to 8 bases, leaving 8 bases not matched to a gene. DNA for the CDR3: TGTGCCAGCAGCTTAGGATCAGGGACAGGGGGCGAAGGCTACACCTTC. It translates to CASSLGSGTGGEGYTF. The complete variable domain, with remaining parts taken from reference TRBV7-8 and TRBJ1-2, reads GAGVSQSPRYKVAKRGQDVALRCDPISGHVSLFWYQQALGQGPEFLTYFQNEAQLDKSGLPSDRFFAERPEGSVSTLKIQRTQQEDSAVYLCASSLGSGTGGEGYTFGSGTRLTVV.

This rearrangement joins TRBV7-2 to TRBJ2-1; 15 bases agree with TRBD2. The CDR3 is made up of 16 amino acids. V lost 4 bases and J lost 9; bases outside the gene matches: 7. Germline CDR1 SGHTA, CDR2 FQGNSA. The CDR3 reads CASSSRTSGGAGEQFF. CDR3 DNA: TGTGCCAGCAGCTCTAGGACTAGCGGGGGGGCGGGTGAGCAGTTCTTC.

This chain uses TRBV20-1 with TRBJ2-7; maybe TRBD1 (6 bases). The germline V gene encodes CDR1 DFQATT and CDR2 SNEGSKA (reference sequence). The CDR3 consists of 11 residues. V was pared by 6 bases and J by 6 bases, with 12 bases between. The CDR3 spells CSARTGSEQYF. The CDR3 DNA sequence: TGCAGTGCCAGAACAGGGTCCGAGCAGTACTTC.

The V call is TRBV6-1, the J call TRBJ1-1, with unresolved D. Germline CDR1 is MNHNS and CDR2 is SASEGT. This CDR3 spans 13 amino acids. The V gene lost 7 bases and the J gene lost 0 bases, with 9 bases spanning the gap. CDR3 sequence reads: CASNGLMNTEAFF. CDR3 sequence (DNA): TGTGCCAGCAACGGACTCATGAACACTGAAGCTTTCTTT.

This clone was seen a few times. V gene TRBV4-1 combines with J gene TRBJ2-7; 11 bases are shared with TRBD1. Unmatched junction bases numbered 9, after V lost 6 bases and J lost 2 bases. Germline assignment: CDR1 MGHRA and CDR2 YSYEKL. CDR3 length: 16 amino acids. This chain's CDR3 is CASSQTGGQGAYEQYF. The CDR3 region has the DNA TGCGCCAGCAGTCAAACCGGGGGACAGGGGGCCTACGAGCAGTACTTC.

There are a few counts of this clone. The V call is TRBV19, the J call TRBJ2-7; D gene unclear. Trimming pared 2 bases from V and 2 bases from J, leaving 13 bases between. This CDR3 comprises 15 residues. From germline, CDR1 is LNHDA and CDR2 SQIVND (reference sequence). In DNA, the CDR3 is TGTGCCAGTAGTATAAGTGGCCGAGGAGCCTACGAGCAGTACTTC. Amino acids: CASSISGRGAYEQYF.

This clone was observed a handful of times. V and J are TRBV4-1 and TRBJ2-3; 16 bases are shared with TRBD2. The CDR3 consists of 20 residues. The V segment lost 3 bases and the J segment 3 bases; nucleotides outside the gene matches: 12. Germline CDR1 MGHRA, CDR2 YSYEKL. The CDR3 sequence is CASSQPGLAGGPGGTDTQYF. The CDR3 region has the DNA TGCGCCAGCAGCCAGCCGGGACTAGCGGGGGGGCCGGGAGGAACAGATACGCAGTATTTT.

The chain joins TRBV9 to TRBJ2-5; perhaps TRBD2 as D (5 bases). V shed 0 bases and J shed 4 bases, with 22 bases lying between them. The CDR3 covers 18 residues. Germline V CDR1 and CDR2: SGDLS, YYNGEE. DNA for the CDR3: TGTGCCAGCAGCGTAGCTACTGGACTCGGTGCAGTGGGAGAGACCCAGTACTTC. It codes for CASSVATGLGAVGETQYF.

In DNA form, the CDR3 reads TGTGCCAGCAGTGAGCCGGGACAGGGGTTGCGAAATTCACCCCTCCACTTT. Amino acid sequence: CASSEPGQGLRNSPLHF. This sequence joins TRBV6-1 and TRBJ1-6; 10 bases line up with TRBD1. The CDR3 covers 17 residues. Germline CDR1 is MNHNS and CDR2 is SASEGT. J lost 7 bases, V lost 3 bases, and 9 bases had no gene match.

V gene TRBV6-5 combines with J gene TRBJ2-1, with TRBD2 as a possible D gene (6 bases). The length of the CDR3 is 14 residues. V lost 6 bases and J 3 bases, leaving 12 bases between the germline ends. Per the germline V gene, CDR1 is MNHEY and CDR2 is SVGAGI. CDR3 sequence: CASRDGTYYNEQFF. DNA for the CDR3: TGTGCCAGCAGAGACGGGACTTACTACAATGAGCAGTTCTTC.

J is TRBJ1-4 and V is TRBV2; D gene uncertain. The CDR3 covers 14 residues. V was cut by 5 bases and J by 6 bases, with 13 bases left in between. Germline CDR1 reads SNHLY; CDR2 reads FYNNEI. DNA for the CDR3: TGTGCCAGCAGTCCTCACCCCTATGATGAAAAACTGTTTTTT. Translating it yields CASSPHPYDEKLFF.

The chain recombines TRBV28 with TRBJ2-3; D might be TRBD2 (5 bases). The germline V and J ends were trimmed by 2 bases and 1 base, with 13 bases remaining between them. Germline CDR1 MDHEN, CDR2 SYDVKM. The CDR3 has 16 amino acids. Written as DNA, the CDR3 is TGTGCCAGCAGTTTAAGAGAAAGTAGCGGCACAGATACGCAGTATTTT. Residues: CASSLRESSGTDTQYF.

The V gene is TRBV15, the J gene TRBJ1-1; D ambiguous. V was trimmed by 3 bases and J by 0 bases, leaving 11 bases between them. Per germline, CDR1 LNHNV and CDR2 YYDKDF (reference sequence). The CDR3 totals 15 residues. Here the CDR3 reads CATSSRRDMNTEAFF. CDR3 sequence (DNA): TGTGCCACCAGCAGCCGGAGAGATATGAACACTGAAGCTTTCTTT.

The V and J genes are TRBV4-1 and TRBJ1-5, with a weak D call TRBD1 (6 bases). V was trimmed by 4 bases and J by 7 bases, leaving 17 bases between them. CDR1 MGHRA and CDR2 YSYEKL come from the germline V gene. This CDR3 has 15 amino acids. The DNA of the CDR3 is TGCGCCAGCAGCCTCGAGACAGGTCAACAACAGCCCCAGCATTTT. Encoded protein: CASSLETGQQQPQHF.

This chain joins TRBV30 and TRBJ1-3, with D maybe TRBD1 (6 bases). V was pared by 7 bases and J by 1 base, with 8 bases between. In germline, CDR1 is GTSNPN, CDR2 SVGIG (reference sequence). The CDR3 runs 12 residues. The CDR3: CASTGSGNTIYF. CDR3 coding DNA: TGTGCCTCTACAGGGTCTGGAAACACCATATATTTT.

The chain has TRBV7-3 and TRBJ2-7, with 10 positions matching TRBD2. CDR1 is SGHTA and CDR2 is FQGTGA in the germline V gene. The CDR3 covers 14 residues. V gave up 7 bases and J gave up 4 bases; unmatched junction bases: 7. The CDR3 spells CASILSGRNYEQYF. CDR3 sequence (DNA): TGTGCCAGCATCCTTAGCGGGAGGAATTACGAGCAGTACTTC.

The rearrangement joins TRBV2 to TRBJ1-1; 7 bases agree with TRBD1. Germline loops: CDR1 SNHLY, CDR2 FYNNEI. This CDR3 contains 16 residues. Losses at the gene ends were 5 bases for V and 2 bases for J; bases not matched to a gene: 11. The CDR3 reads CASSLGVGTVNTEAFF. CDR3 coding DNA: TGTGCCAGCAGTCTCGGCGTTGGGACAGTCAACACTGAAGCTTTCTTT.

The CDR3: CASSSDGLSGANVLTF. CDR3 nucleotide sequence: TGTGCCAGCAGCTCTGATGGACTTTCAGGGGCCAACGTCCTGACTTTC. This chain joins TRBV7-9 and TRBJ2-6, with D possibly matching TRBD2 (5 bases). Germline CDR1 SEHNR, CDR2 FQNEAQ (reference sequence). V was pared by 4 bases and J by 4 bases, with 14 bases between. CDR3 length: 16 amino acids.

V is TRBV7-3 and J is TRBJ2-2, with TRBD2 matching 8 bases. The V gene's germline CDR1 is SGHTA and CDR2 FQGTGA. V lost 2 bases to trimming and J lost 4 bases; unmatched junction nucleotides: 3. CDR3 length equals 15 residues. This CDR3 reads CASSLFRGGTGELFF. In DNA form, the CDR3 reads TGTGCCAGCAGCTTATTCCGGGGGGGCACCGGGGAGCTGTTTTTT.

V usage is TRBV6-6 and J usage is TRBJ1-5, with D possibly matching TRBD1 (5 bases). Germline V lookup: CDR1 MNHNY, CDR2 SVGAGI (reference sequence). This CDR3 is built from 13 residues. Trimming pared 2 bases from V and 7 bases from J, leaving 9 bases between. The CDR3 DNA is TGTGCCAGCAGTTACCAGGGCCACCAGCCCCAGCATTTT. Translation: CASSYQGHQPQHF.

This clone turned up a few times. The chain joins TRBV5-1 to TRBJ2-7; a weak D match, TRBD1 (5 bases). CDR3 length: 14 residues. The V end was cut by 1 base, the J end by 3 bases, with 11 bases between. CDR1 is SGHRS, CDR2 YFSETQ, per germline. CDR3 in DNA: TGCGCCAGCAGCTTGATAAGCGACAGCTACGAGCAGTACTTC. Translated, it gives CASSLISDSYEQYF.

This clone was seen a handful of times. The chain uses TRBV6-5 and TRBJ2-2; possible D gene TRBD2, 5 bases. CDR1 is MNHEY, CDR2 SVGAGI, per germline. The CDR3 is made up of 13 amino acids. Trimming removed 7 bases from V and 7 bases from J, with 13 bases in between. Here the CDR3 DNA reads TGTGCCAGCATCGGAGCGGCTGGCGGGGAGCTGTTTTTT. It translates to CASIGAAGGELFF.

In nucleotides, the CDR3 is TGTGCCTGGAGTAACGCCAGGACAGGGGGCTTACCTACTCCCGTGCCCCAGCATTTT. Amino acid sequence: CAWSNARTGGLPTPVPQHF. J is TRBJ1-5 and V is TRBV30; 11 positions agree with TRBD1. The CDR3 extends over 19 amino acids. The V and J ends lost 2 bases and 9 bases, in that order; junction bases with no gene match: 21. Germline lookup yields CDR1 GTSNPN and CDR2 SVGIG (reference sequence).